This is a list of T cell receptor beta chains from one sample in a study of control samples from healthy donors and cancer patients. Measured with immunoSEQ multiplex PCR; TCRdb has only the in-frame clones, and not every one. The profile covers some 21,000 clones, with approximately 85% appearing a single time and roughly 37% taken by the ten largest. The sequencing input was PBMCs. The receptor set was obtained from a man in his fifties or sixties with head and neck cancer. The CDR3 runs from the conserved cysteine through the conserved F or W. The D gene is left open where the match is weak. Expanded clones are given a class, and other clones once, few, many or no size at all.

D	size	V	J	length	DNA	CDR3
TRBD1	-	TRBV19	TRBJ2-5	13	TGTGCCAGCAGGGACAGGGGGAGGGAGACCCAGTACTTC	CASRDRGRETQYF
-	-	TRBV27	TRBJ1-1	13	TGTGCCAGCCACACGATTGCGGACACTGAAGCTTTCTTT	CASHTIADTEAFF
-	-	TRBV27	TRBJ1-1	13	TGTGCCAGCAATTTTCAGAGGGGGACTGAAGCTTTCTTT	CASNFQRGTEAFF
-	-	TRBV29-1	TRBJ2-7	13	TGCAGCGTTGCCCCACAGGAGTCCAGCGAGCAGTACTTC	CSVAPQESSEQYF
-	hyperexpanded	TRBV27	TRBJ2-7	11	TGTGCCCCCGTGCGGGGAGAACAGCAGTACTTC	CAPVRGEQQYF
-	-	TRBV11-2	TRBJ2-3	12	TGTGCCAGCACCATAGGGTCAGATACGCAGTATTTT	CASTIGSDTQYF
-	-	TRBV5-1	TRBJ2-7	13	TGCGCCAGCAGCCCTGAAGGAAACTACGAGCAGTACTTC	CASSPEGNYEQYF
-	-	TRBV6-5	TRBJ1-1	14	TGTGCCAGCAGTTACGGGGCAAGTGGGACTGAAGCTTTCTTT	CASSYGASGTEAFF
-	-	TRBV6-5	TRBJ1-4	15	TGTGCCAGCACCGGTTTGCTGGGGGTTAATGAAAAACTGTTTTTT	CASTGLLGVNEKLFF
-	-	TRBV13	TRBJ2-3	18	TGTGCCAGCAGCTTAGGGTCCTGGGAGAGGGCTAGCACAGATACGCAGTATTTT	CASSLGSWERASTDTQYF
-	-	TRBV2	TRBJ1-5	15	TGTGCCAGCAGTGAGGGCAGAGGGTCCCATGCAGCCCAGCATTTT	CASSEGRGSHAAQHF
-	-	TRBV7-3	TRBJ1-1	14	TGTGCCAGCAGCTTACCCCAAAGAGGGGCTGAAGCTTTCTTT	CASSLPQRGAEAFF
-	-	TRBV30	TRBJ1-6	13	TGTGCCTGGAGTGAGGGCCATAATTCACCCCTCCACTTT	CAWSEGHNSPLHF
-	-	TRBV11-2	TRBJ1-2	16	TGTGCCAGCAGTCACGACACAGGGAGCGATGACTATGGCTACACCTTC	CASSHDTGSDDYGYTF
TRBD1	-	TRBV6-5	TRBJ2-2	14	TGTGCCACCCTAATCGGGACAGGGACCGGGGAGCTGTTTTTT	CATLIGTGTGELFF
TRBD1	-	TRBV19	TRBJ1-1	13	TGTGCCAGCCAAGGACAGGCGAACACTGAAGCTTTCTTT	CASQGQANTEAFF
-	-	TRBV14	TRBJ2-1	17	TGTGCCAGCAGCCAAGAGCCCGTCTTTGGCTCCTACAATGAGCAGTTCTTC	CASSQEPVFGSYNEQFF
-	-	TRBV3-1/TRBV3-2	TRBJ1-4	15	TGTGCCAGCAGCCTCGGATATCGGAGAGATGAAAAACTGTTTTTT	CASSLGYRRDEKLFF